Sequencing of this TCR beta chain was carried out in a study of T cells in Graves' hyperthyroidism and ophthalmopathy. Study-level background: Peripheral blood sampling occurred at initial diagnosis, before any treatment. Whole-study findings and limits: Peripheral blood also featured most of the thyroid clonotypes expanded above 0.001. With a median lead of roughly 6.2 months before onset, the model predicted ophthalmopathy.

V was pared by 3 bases and J by 4 bases, with 6 bases of the junction left unmatched. The CDR3 has 15 amino acids. This clonotype occurred many times. Its antigen is still unknown. Amplification yielded TCR beta CDR3 regions, with RNA transcripts as the source. An initial round of RT-PCR targeting the TCR CDR3 relied on the HTBI primer set. TCRdb used MiXCR to reprocess the multiplex PCR reads, holding one entry per CDR3 protein. The repertoire holds hundreds of thousands of distinct CDR3 sequences, with approximately 22% as singletons. Not enrolled were patients with uncontrolled infection, other autoimmune disease, pregnancy or lactation.

The receptor's source is a woman in her 70s with Graves' ophthalmopathy. The V and J genes are TRBV12-3 or TRBV12-4 and TRBJ2-1, with 7 bases matching TRBD2. Sequencing was carried out using blood. DNA of the CDR3: TGTGCCAGCAGTTTTGGTAGCGGGCCATACAATGAGCAGTTCTTC. This sequence encodes CASSFGSGPYNEQFF.